This T cell receptor (beta chain) was sequenced in a study of blood T cells in healthy people across ages. Study results and caveats: A roughly linear age-dependent decrease characterized TCR beta diversity per million T cells. It was found that TCR beta diversity correlated strongly with the percentage of naive T cells.

The length of the CDR3 is 17 residues. Germline CDR1 reads MNHEY; CDR2 reads SVGAGI. Trimming left V 4 bases short and J 0 bases short, with 16 bases between. The authors ran a second PCR of 7 to 11 cycles using a sample-barcoded 5' primer and a J-beta primer mix. In TCRdb, the 5' RACE reads were re-called with MiXCR into one record per CDR3 protein. The sample carries 850,000 to 1,300,000 distinct CDR3 sequences, 40% to 45% recorded once. Of note for this clonotype: Its antigen is undetermined.

The receptor was derived from a woman aged 60-75 years in good health. Sequenced material: blood. The chain carries TRBV6-5 and TRBJ2-4; D is unresolved. The CDR3 is CASSSRTAKIAKNIQYF. The CDR3 coding sequence is TGTGCCAGCAGTTCCCGAACGGCGAAGATAGCCAAAAACATTCAGTACTTC.